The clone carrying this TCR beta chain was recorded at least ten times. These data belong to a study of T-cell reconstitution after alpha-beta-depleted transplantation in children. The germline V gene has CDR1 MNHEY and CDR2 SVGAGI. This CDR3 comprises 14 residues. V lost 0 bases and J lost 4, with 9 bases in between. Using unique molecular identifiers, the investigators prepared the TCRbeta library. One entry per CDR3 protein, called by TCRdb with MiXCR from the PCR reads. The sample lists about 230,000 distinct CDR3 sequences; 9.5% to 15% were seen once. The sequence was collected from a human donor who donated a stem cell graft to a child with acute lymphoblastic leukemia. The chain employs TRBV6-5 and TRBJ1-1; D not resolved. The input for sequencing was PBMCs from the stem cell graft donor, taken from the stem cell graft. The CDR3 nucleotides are TGTGCCAGCAGTTACTCAGGCCTACCCACTGAAGCTTTCTTT. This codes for CASSYSGLPTEAFF.